One sample yielded the 4 T cell receptor beta chains listed below, sequenced in a study of CD8 T cells in ankylosing spondylitis. Broader study findings: A TCR beta motif made of 7 to 9 highly homologous variants seemed typical of ankylosing spondylitis blood.

MiXCR, run by TCRdb on the 5' RACE reads, gives a single entry per CDR3 protein. The top ten clones hold around 0.92% of a sample with around 480,000 distinct CDR3 sequences, roughly 18% of them seen once. These TCRs' antigens remain unknown. The sequenced sample was blood, either unsorted or a sorted T cell fraction (not recorded which). The receptors shown here come from a male donor with ankylosing spondylitis.

The chain joins TRBV20-1 to TRBJ2-6; TRBD1 agrees at 9 bases. The CDR3 runs to 15 residues. The germline CDR1 and CDR2 sequences are DFQATT and SNEGSKA (reference sequence). V shed 5 bases, J shed 2 bases, and the junction held 4 bases outside the gene matches. The CDR3 region is CSAYRGQAGANVLTF. The CDR3 DNA reads as TGCAGTGCTTACAGGGGGCAGGCTGGGGCCAACGTCCTGACTTTC.

The table lists this clonotype with a few counts. The chain employs TRBV5-1 and TRBJ2-2; TRBD1 aligns across 9 bases. The CDR3 extends over 16 amino acids. CDR1 and CDR2 from the germline V gene are SGHRS and YFSETQ. The junction had 9 bases not matched to a gene; V was cut back by 4 bases and J by 5 bases. DNA for the CDR3: TGCGCCAGCAGCCTTCGGACAGGGGTGGGAACCGGGGAGCTGTTTTTT. Translated: CASSLRTGVGTGELFF.

This clonotype turned up a few times. The chain uses TRBV18 and TRBJ2-5; D is possibly TRBD2 (6 bases). The germline CDR1 and CDR2 sequences are KGHSH and LQKENI. V was shortened by 2 bases and J by 5 bases, with 12 bases between the two germline ends. This CDR3 has 14 amino acids. Here the CDR3 reads CASSPTVEGETQYF. CDR3 coding DNA: TGTGCCAGCTCACCAACCGTGGAGGGGGAGACCCAGTACTTC.

A few counts support this clonotype. The rearrangement uses TRBV5-1 and TRBJ1-3; a possible D gene is TRBD1 (5 bases). Germline CDR1 is SGHRS and CDR2 is YFSETQ. CDR3 size: 17 residues. The V end lost 0 bases, the J end lost 0 bases, and 13 bases lay between the germline ends. CDR3: CASSLGLRGASGNTIYF. The CDR3 DNA reads TGCGCCAGCAGCTTGGGATTGAGAGGGGCCTCTGGAAACACCATATATTTT.